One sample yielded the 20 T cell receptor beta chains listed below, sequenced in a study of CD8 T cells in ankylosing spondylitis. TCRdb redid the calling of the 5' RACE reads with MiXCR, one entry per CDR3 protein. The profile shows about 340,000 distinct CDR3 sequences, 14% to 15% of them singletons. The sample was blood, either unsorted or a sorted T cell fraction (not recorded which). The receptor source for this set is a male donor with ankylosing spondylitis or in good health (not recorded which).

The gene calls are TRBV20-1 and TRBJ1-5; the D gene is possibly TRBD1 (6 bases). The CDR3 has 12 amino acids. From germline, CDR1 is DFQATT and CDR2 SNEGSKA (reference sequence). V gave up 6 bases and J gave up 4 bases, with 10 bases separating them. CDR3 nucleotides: TGCAGTGCCCAGACAGGAAATCAGCCCCAGCATTTT. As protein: CSAQTGNQPQHF.

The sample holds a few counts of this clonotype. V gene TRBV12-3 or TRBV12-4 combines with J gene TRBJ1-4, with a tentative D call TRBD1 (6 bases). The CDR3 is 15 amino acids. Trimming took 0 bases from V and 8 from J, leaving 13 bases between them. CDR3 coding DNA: TGTGCCAGCAGTTTAGCGTGGGGGGCGGGAGAAAAACTGTTTTTT. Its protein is CASSLAWGAGEKLFF.

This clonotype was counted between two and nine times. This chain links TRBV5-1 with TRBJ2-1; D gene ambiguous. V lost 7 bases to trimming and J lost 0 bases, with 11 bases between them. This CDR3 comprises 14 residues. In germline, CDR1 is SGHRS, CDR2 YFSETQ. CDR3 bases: TGCGCCAGCCGGCTCGATGGCTCCTACAATGAGCAGTTCTTC. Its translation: CASRLDGSYNEQFF.

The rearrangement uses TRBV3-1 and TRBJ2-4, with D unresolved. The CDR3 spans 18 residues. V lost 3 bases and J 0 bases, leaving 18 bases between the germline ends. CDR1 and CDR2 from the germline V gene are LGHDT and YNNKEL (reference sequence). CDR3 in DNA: TGTGCCAGCAGCCAGAAGGGTCCGGCCGAATCAGCCAAAAACATTCAGTACTTC. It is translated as CASSQKGPAESAKNIQYF.

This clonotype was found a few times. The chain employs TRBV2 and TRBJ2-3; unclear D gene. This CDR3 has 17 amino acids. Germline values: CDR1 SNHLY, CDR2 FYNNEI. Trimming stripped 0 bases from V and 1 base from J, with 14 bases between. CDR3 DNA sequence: TGTGCCAGCAGTGAAGCGGTCCCAGGATGGGGCACAGATACGCAGTATTTT. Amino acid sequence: CASSEAVPGWGTDTQYF. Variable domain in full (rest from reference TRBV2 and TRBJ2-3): EPEVTQTPSHQVTQMGQEVILRCVPISNHLYFYWYRQILGQKVEFLVSFYNNEISEKSEIFDDQFSVERPDGSNFTLKIRSTKLEDSAMYFCASSEAVPGWGTDTQYFGPGTRLTVL.

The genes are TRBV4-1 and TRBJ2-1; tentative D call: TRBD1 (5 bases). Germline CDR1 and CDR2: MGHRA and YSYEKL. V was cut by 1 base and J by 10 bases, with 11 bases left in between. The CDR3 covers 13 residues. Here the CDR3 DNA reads TGCGCCAGCAGCCAAGGTCAGGGTATCGAGCAGTTCTTC. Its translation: CASSQGQGIEQFF.

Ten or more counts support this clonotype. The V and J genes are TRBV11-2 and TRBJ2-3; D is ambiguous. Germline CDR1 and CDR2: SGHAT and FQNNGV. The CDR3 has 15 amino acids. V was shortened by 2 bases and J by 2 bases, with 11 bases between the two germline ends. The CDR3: CASSLNGLNTDTQYF. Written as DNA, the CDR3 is TGTGCCAGCAGCTTAAATGGGCTCAACACAGATACGCAGTATTTT. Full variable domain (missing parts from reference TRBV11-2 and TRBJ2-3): EAGVAQSPRYKIIEKRQSVAFWCNPISGHATLYWYQQILGQGPKLLIQFQNNGVVDDSQLPKDRFSAERLKGVDSTLKIQPAKLEDSAVYLCASSLNGLNTDTQYFGPGTRLTVL.

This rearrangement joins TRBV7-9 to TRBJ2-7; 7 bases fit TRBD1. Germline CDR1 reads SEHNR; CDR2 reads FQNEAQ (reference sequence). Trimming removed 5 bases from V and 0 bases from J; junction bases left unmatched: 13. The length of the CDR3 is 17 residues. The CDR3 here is CASSDHAGTALSYEQYF. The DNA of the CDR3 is TGTGCCAGCAGCGATCATGCCGGGACAGCCCTCTCCTACGAGCAGTACTTC.

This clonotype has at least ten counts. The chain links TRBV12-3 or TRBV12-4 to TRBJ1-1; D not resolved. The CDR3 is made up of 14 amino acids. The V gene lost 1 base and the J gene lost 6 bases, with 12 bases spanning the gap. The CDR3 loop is CASSLGLGRSEAFF. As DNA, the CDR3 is TGTGCCAGCAGTTTAGGCCTAGGCCGATCTGAAGCTTTCTTT.

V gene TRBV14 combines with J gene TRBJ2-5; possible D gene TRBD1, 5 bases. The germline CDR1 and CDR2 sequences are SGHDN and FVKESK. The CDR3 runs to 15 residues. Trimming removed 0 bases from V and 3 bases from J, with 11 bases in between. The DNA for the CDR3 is TGTGCCAGCAGCCAAGATCTGAAGGGGAAAGAGACCCAGTACTTC. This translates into CASSQDLKGKETQYF.

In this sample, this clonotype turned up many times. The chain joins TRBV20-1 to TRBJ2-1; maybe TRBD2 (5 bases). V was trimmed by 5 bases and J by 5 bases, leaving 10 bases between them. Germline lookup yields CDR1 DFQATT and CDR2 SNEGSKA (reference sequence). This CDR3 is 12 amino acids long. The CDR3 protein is CSAWTPHNEQFF. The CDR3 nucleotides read TGCAGTGCTTGGACTCCCCACAATGAGCAGTTCTTC.

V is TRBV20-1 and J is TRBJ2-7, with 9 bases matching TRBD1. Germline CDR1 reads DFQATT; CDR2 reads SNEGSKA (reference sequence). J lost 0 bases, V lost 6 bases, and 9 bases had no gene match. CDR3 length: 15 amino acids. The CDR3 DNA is TGCAGTGCCAATGCCGGGACAGGGACCTCCTACGAGCAGTACTTC. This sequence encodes CSANAGTGTSYEQYF.

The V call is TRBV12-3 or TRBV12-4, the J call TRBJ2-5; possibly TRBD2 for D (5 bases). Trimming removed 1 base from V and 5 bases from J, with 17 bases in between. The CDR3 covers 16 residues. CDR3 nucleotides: TGTGCCAGCAGTTTAGGTGTCCCTACTAGTGCGGAGACCCAGTACTTC. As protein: CASSLGVPTSAETQYF.

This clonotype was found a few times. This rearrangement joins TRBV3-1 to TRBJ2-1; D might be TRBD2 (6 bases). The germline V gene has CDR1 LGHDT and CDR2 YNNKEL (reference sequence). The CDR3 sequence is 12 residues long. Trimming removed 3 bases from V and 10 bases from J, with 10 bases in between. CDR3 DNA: TGTGCCAGCAGCCAGGAGGGCAGGGAGCAGTTCTTC. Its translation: CASSQEGREQFF.

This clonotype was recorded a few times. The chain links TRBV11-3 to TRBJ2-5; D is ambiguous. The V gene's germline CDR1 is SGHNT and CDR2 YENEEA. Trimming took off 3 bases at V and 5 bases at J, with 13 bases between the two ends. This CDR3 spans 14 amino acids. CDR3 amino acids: CASSFNLPLETQYF. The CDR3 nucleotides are TGTGCCAGCAGCTTTAATCTACCGCTGGAGACCCAGTACTTC.

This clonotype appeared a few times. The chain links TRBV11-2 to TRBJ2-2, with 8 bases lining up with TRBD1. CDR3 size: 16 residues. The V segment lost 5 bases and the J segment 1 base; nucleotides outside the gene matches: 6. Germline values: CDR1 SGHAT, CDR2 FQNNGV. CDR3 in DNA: TGTGCCAGCAGCGTCGGACAGGGAGGGAACACCGGGGAGCTGTTTTTT. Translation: CASSVGQGGNTGELFF.

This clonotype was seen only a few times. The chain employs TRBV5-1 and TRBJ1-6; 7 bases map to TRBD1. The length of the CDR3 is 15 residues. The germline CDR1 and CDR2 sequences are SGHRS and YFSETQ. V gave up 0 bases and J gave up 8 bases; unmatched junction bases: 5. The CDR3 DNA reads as TGCGCCAGCAGCTTGGAGGGACAGTACTATTCACCCCTCCACTTT. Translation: CASSLEGQYYSPLHF.

The CDR3 spells CASRSGSGGPHTQYF. The CDR3 nucleotides are TGTGCCAGCAGGTCTGGTAGCGGGGGGCCTCATACGCAGTATTTT. The gene calls are TRBV27 and TRBJ2-3; 10 bases agree with TRBD2. J lost 7 bases, V lost 6 bases, and 10 bases had no gene match. The CDR3 extends over 15 amino acids. CDR1 and CDR2 from the germline V gene are MNHEY and SMNVEV (reference sequence).

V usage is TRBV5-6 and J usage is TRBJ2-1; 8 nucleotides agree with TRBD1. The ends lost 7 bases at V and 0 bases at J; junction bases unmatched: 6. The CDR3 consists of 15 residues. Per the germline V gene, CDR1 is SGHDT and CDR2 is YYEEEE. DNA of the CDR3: TGTGCCAGCCGAATCCAGGGGGCCTCCTACAATGAGCAGTTCTTC. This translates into CASRIQGASYNEQFF.

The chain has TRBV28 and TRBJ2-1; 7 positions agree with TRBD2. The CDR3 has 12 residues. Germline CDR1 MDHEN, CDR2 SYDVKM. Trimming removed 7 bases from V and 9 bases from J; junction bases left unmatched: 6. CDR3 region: CASIRGEGEQFF. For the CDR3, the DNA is TGTGCCAGCATACGGGGGGAAGGTGAGCAGTTCTTC. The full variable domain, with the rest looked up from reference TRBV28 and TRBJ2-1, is DVKVTQSSRYLVKRTGEKVFLECVQDMDHENMFWYRQDPGLGLRLIYFSYDVKMKEKGDIPEGYSVSREKKERFSLILESASTNQTSMYLCASIRGEGEQFFGPGTRLTVL.